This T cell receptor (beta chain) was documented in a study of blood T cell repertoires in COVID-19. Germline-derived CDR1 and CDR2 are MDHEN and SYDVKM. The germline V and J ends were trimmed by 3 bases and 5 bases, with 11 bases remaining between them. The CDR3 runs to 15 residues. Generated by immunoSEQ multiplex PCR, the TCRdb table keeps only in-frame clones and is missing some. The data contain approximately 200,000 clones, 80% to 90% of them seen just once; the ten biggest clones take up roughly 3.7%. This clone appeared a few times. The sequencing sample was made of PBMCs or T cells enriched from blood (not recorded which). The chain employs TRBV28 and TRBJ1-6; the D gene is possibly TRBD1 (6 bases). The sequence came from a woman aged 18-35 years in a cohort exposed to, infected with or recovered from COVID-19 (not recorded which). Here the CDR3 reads CASSFLQGNNSPLHF. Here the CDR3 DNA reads TGTGCCAGCAGTTTCTTACAGGGAAATAATTCACCCCTCCACTTT.